The rows below give T cell receptor beta chains drawn from one sample of a study of metastatic and nonmetastatic thyroid tumors. TCRdb ran MiXCR on the PCR reads. The table shows around 34,000 clones, with 20% occurring only once. The sequenced sample was blood. The receptors were sampled from a female donor with papillary thyroid cancer or a benign thyroid nodule (not recorded which). Some clones in this sample may be carry-over from other donors' samples. Each CDR3 is given with its conserved first and last residue. Each record gives: clone size, V gene, J gene, CDR3 protein. Only part of the rows carry a size: once, few, many, or a class if the clone is expanded.

abundance: many; v_gene: TRBV3-1; j_gene: TRBJ2-5; CDR3aa: CASSQDPIRETQYF
abundance: many; v_gene: TRBV27; j_gene: TRBJ1-2; CDR3aa: CASKGQGTYWRGYTF
abundance: few; v_gene: TRBV20-1; j_gene: TRBJ2-7; CDR3aa: CSASRSDEQYF
abundance: medium-sized; v_gene: TRBV13; j_gene: TRBJ1-3; CDR3aa: CASQQGPGNTIYF
abundance: NA; v_gene: TRBV5-1; j_gene: TRBJ1-2; CDR3aa: CASSQTFLDGYTF
abundance: few; v_gene: TRBV28; j_gene: TRBJ1-6; CDR3aa: CASSLGRSPLHF
abundance: many; v_gene: TRBV18; j_gene: TRBJ2-1; CDR3aa: CASSETSGTDNEQFF
abundance: medium-sized; v_gene: TRBV20-1; j_gene: TRBJ2-3; CDR3aa: CSAPSTSVDTDTQYF
abundance: few; v_gene: TRBV12-5; j_gene: TRBJ1-2; CDR3aa: CASGLAQMGGPTYGYTF
abundance: many; v_gene: TRBV29-1; j_gene: TRBJ2-1; CDR3aa: CSVEEKYNEQFF
abundance: NA; v_gene: TRBV28; j_gene: TRBJ1-1; CDR3aa: CASSRDRESAEAFF
abundance: many; v_gene: TRBV3-1; j_gene: TRBJ2-1; CDR3aa: CASSQSGGNEQFF
abundance: many; v_gene: TRBV19; j_gene: TRBJ1-6; CDR3aa: CASSIEGQGERPLHF
abundance: medium-sized; v_gene: TRBV6-1; j_gene: TRBJ2-5; CDR3aa: CASSASGLETQYF
abundance: few; v_gene: TRBV19; j_gene: TRBJ1-4; CDR3aa: CASRNRASGNEKLFF
abundance: many; v_gene: TRBV20-1; j_gene: TRBJ2-3; CDR3aa: CSPRGGAADTQYF
abundance: many; v_gene: TRBV6-1; j_gene: TRBJ2-1; CDR3aa: CASSESAGQGKGSEQFF
abundance: NA; v_gene: TRBV5-1; j_gene: TRBJ2-3; CDR3aa: CASSPGLAGGPTDTQYF
abundance: medium-sized; v_gene: TRBV11-1; j_gene: TRBJ2-3; CDR3aa: CASSRRLGSTDTQYF
abundance: many; v_gene: TRBV14; j_gene: TRBJ1-6; CDR3aa: CASSQETGNSPLHF
abundance: NA; v_gene: TRBV11-2; j_gene: TRBJ2-1; CDR3aa: CASSYHEQFF
abundance: many; v_gene: TRBV5-4; j_gene: TRBJ1-4; CDR3aa: CASSGRGPGEKLFF
abundance: many; v_gene: TRBV5-1; j_gene: TRBJ1-4; CDR3aa: CASSPRATNEKLFF
abundance: NA; v_gene: TRBV11-1; j_gene: TRBJ2-3; CDR3aa: CASSLAYRVRTDTQYF
abundance: medium-sized; v_gene: TRBV19; j_gene: TRBJ2-7; CDR3aa: CARPGGEYF
abundance: NA; v_gene: TRBV7-6; j_gene: TRBJ2-1; CDR3aa: CASSRSYNKQFF
abundance: few; v_gene: TRBV7-3; j_gene: TRBJ1-1; CDR3aa: CASSLTEGEAFF
abundance: few; v_gene: TRBV6-1; j_gene: TRBJ2-2; CDR3aa: CASSDGTDTGELFF
abundance: medium-sized; v_gene: TRBV4-2; j_gene: TRBJ2-7; CDR3aa: CASSQDWAAQPYEQYF